The text below deals with one TCR beta chain. These data belong to a study of blood T cell repertoires in COVID-19. V lost 2 bases and J lost 1; bases outside the gene matches: 6. The CDR3 contains 15 residues. The V gene's germline CDR1 is GTSNPN and CDR2 SVGIG (reference sequence). In the authors' methods: Quantification of nucleated cells was approximated via reference gene primer amplification. Assay: immunoSEQ multiplex PCR; the TCRdb copy retains only in-frame clones and omits some. That table is the source of V, J and clone size, and D and trimming were worked out from the DNA. Among hundreds of thousands of clones listed, 88% were seen once. Those who participated ranged in age from roughly 18 to 89 years and resided in 20 to 25 US areas. The study assigned cohorts using participant-reported clinical history. Recovered status applied to Cohort 3 donors who had two consecutive negative PCRs. It also applied to those with clearance or with symptom resolution.

The rearrangement uses TRBV30 and TRBJ1-1; 8 nucleotides line up with TRBD1. The sequence came from a woman aged 45-59 years who had recovered from COVID-19. The specimen was PBMCs or T cells enriched from blood (not recorded which). The CDR3 nucleotides read TGTGCCTGGAGTTTCCCGACAGGGGCGAACACTGAAGCTTTCTTT. This encodes CAWSFPTGANTEAFF.